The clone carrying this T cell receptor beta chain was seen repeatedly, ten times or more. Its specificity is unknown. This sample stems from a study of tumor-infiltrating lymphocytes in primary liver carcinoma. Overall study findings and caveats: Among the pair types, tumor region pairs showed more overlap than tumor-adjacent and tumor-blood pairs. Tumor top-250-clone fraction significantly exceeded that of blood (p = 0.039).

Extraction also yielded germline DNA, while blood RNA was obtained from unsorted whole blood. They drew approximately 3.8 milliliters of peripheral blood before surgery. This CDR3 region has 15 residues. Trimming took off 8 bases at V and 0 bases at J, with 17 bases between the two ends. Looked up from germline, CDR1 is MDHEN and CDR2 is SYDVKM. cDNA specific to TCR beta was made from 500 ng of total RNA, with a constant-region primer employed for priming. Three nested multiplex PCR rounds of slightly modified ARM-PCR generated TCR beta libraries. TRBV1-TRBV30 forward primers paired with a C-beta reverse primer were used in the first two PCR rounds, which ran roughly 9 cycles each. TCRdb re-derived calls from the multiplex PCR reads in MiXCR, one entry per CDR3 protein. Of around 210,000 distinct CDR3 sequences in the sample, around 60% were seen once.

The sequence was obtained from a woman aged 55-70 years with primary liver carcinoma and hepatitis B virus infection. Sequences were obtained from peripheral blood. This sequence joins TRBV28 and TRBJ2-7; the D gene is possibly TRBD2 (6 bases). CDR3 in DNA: TGTGCCAGCCCCTGGGGGAGGTGGTGCTCCTACGAGCAGTACTTC. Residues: CASPWGRWCSYEQYF.